Listed below are T cell receptor beta chains from one sample, sequenced in a study of blood T cell repertoires in COVID-19. This table comes from immunoSEQ multiplex PCR, and its TCRdb copy is limited to in-frame clones, with some not included. The data contain nearly 40,000 clones, 80% of them singletons. Specimen: peripheral blood. Receptor source: an elderly man with active or convalescent COVID-19. The CDR3 runs from the conserved cysteine through the conserved F or W. Each record gives: CDR3 DNA, CDR3 protein, J gene, D gene, clone size, V gene. The D gene is left open where the match is weak. The size field is filled for only some rows; it gives once, few, many or a size class.

CDR3nt: TGTGCCAGCAGTTACTCGGGACAGACCCCCTACGAGCAGTACTTC; CDR3aa: CASSYSGQTPYEQYF; j_gene: TRBJ2-7; d_gene: TRBD1; abundance: NA; v_gene: TRBV6-5
CDR3nt: TGTGCCAGCAGCCCCGGCGGGAATTCCTACGAGCAGTACTTC; CDR3aa: CASSPGGNSYEQYF; j_gene: TRBJ2-7; d_gene: NA; abundance: NA; v_gene: TRBV7-2
CDR3nt: TGCAGTGCTGGGGGCACCTACGAGCAGTACTTC; CDR3aa: CSAGGTYEQYF; j_gene: TRBJ2-7; d_gene: NA; abundance: NA; v_gene: TRBV20-1
CDR3nt: TGTGCCAGCAGCACCCGATCGGACAGTGGTTTCAATGAGCAGTTCTTC; CDR3aa: CASSTRSDSGFNEQFF; j_gene: TRBJ2-1; d_gene: NA; abundance: NA; v_gene: TRBV7-9
CDR3nt: TGTGCCAGCAGCCCCCCGGGACAGGGGGGGGTGCTGAACACTGAAGCTTTCTTT; CDR3aa: CASSPPGQGGVLNTEAFF; j_gene: TRBJ1-1; d_gene: TRBD1; abundance: once; v_gene: TRBV4-2
CDR3nt: TGTGCCAGCAGCTTATCTTGGCTAGCGGGCCCCTCCTACAATGAGCAGTTCTTC; CDR3aa: CASSLSWLAGPSYNEQFF; j_gene: TRBJ2-1; d_gene: TRBD2; abundance: NA; v_gene: TRBV7-9
CDR3nt: TGTGCCAGCAGCCCCTCCGGCGGGGGGCCAGGGGAGCAGTTCTTC; CDR3aa: CASSPSGGGPGEQFF; j_gene: TRBJ2-1; d_gene: TRBD2; abundance: NA; v_gene: TRBV3-1/TRBV3-2
CDR3nt: TGTGCCAGCAGCCCCCCGACAGGAACCTACGAGCAGTACTTC; CDR3aa: CASSPPTGTYEQYF; j_gene: TRBJ2-7; d_gene: NA; abundance: NA; v_gene: TRBV2
CDR3nt: TGTGCCACCAGCAGAGACAGGGTTCCTGGGGCCAACGTCCTGACTTTC; CDR3aa: CATSRDRVPGANVLTF; j_gene: TRBJ2-6; d_gene: NA; abundance: NA; v_gene: TRBV15
CDR3nt: TGTGCCAGCAGTGAACCACCCGGGCTTTACGGGGGGGCCTATTCGAACGGGGAGCTGTTTTTT; CDR3aa: CASSEPPGLYGGAYSNGELFF; j_gene: TRBJ2-2; d_gene: TRBD2; abundance: NA; v_gene: TRBV2
CDR3nt: TGCGCCAGCAGCCAGGAAGGGGCTGGAAACACCATATATTTT; CDR3aa: CASSQEGAGNTIYF; j_gene: TRBJ1-3; d_gene: NA; abundance: NA; v_gene: TRBV4-1
CDR3nt: TGTGCCAGCAGGGGAGGGGTAGTCTACGAGCAGTACTTC; CDR3aa: CASRGGVVYEQYF; j_gene: TRBJ2-7; d_gene: TRBD2; abundance: NA; v_gene: TRBV6-5
CDR3nt: TGTGCCAGTAGTTCACAGGGAATTAACTCCTACGAGCAGTACTTC; CDR3aa: CASSSQGINSYEQYF; j_gene: TRBJ2-7; d_gene: NA; abundance: NA; v_gene: TRBV19
CDR3nt: TGTGCCACCAGTGAGGGGCGGGACAGTGATGGCTACACCTTC; CDR3aa: CATSEGRDSDGYTF; j_gene: TRBJ1-2; d_gene: TRBD1; abundance: NA; v_gene: TRBV24-1
CDR3nt: TGTGCCAGCAGTATACAGGGGGGAGATTATATCGATGAGCAGTTCTTC; CDR3aa: CASSIQGGDYIDEQFF; j_gene: TRBJ2-1; d_gene: TRBD1; abundance: few; v_gene: TRBV28
CDR3nt: TGTGCCAGCAAAGGGGGCATGGCGACTGAAAGCTCCTACGAGCAGTACTTC; CDR3aa: CASKGGMATESSYEQYF; j_gene: TRBJ2-7; d_gene: NA; abundance: NA; v_gene: TRBV21-1
CDR3nt: TGTGCCAGCAGTGTCGGGGGAGAGACCCAGTACTTC; CDR3aa: CASSVGGETQYF; j_gene: TRBJ2-5; d_gene: NA; abundance: once; v_gene: TRBV2
CDR3nt: TGCAGCGTCCTCGGACAGGGAAGCTCCTACGAGCAGTACTTC; CDR3aa: CSVLGQGSSYEQYF; j_gene: TRBJ2-7; d_gene: TRBD1; abundance: NA; v_gene: TRBV29-1
CDR3nt: TGTGCCAGCACTAAGGGGAGGGATTCCTACGAGCAGTACTTC; CDR3aa: CASTKGRDSYEQYF; j_gene: TRBJ2-7; d_gene: TRBD2; abundance: NA; v_gene: TRBV6-5
CDR3nt: TGTGCCAGTAGTTATGGACAGGACTATGGCTACACCTTC; CDR3aa: CASSYGQDYGYTF; j_gene: TRBJ1-2; d_gene: TRBD1; abundance: NA; v_gene: TRBV19
CDR3nt: TGTGCCAGCAGCTTGGGACAGGTCACAGGTACGCAGTATTTT; CDR3aa: CASSLGQVTGTQYF; j_gene: TRBJ2-3; d_gene: NA; abundance: NA; v_gene: TRBV5-4
CDR3nt: TGTGCCAGCAGCCTCCTAGCGGGAGCCTACAATGAGCAGTTCTTC; CDR3aa: CASSLLAGAYNEQFF; j_gene: TRBJ2-1; d_gene: TRBD2; abundance: NA; v_gene: TRBV7-3
CDR3nt: TGTGCCAGCAGTTACCGGGTTGAAGCTTTCTTT; CDR3aa: CASSYRVEAFF; j_gene: TRBJ1-1; d_gene: NA; abundance: NA; v_gene: TRBV6-2/TRBV6-3
CDR3nt: TGTGCCAGCAGCAAAACAGGGCGCGACCAGGTCACTGAAGCTTTCTTT; CDR3aa: CASSKTGRDQVTEAFF; j_gene: TRBJ1-1; d_gene: NA; abundance: NA; v_gene: TRBV9
CDR3nt: TGTGCCAGCAGTTCACAGGGGGGCTCCTACGAGCAGTACTTC; CDR3aa: CASSSQGGSYEQYF; j_gene: TRBJ2-7; d_gene: TRBD1; abundance: NA; v_gene: TRBV7-3
CDR3nt: TGTGCCAGCAGTTTTATAGTAGCGGTGAGCTCCTACAATGAGCAGTTCTTC; CDR3aa: CASSFIVAVSSYNEQFF; j_gene: TRBJ2-1; d_gene: NA; abundance: once; v_gene: TRBV27
CDR3nt: TGTGCCAGCAGCCAAGCAACCCGCTTAAGAGCCTATGGCTACACCTTC; CDR3aa: CASSQATRLRAYGYTF; j_gene: TRBJ1-2; d_gene: NA; abundance: once; v_gene: TRBV3-1/TRBV3-2
CDR3nt: TGTGCCAGCAGTTTCGCAGGGGGAAATCAGCCCCAGCATTTT; CDR3aa: CASSFAGGNQPQHF; j_gene: TRBJ1-5; d_gene: TRBD1; abundance: NA; v_gene: TRBV27
CDR3nt: TGTGCCAGCAGCGGCAGTGTTCCGGGCTATGGCTACACCTTC; CDR3aa: CASSGSVPGYGYTF; j_gene: TRBJ1-2; d_gene: NA; abundance: NA; v_gene: TRBV7-9
CDR3nt: TGTGCCAGCAGCTTGACAGGGGGCGGCAATCAGCCCCAGCATTTT; CDR3aa: CASSLTGGGNQPQHF; j_gene: TRBJ1-5; d_gene: TRBD1; abundance: few; v_gene: TRBV5-5
CDR3nt: TGTGCCAGCAGGAAGGGGGGGTTGAACACTGAAGCTTTCTTT; CDR3aa: CASRKGGLNTEAFF; j_gene: TRBJ1-1; d_gene: NA; abundance: NA; v_gene: TRBV27
CDR3nt: TGTGCCAGTAGTATGGCAATCAGACAGCCCCAGCATTTT; CDR3aa: CASSMAIRQPQHF; j_gene: TRBJ1-5; d_gene: NA; abundance: NA; v_gene: TRBV19
CDR3nt: TGTGCCAGCAGTTTCACTACCGAATACAATGAGCAGTTCTTC; CDR3aa: CASSFTTEYNEQFF; j_gene: TRBJ2-1; d_gene: NA; abundance: NA; v_gene: TRBV28
CDR3nt: TGTGCTAGTGGTTTGGCCCGCGGGGGTGGGTACACTGAAGCTTTCTTT; CDR3aa: CASGLARGGGYTEAFF; j_gene: TRBJ1-1; d_gene: NA; abundance: once; v_gene: TRBV12-5
CDR3nt: TGCGCCAGCAGCTCGGGACAGGGTCATGACGAGACCCAGTACTTC; CDR3aa: CASSSGQGHDETQYF; j_gene: TRBJ2-5; d_gene: TRBD1; abundance: NA; v_gene: TRBV5-1
CDR3nt: TGTGCCAGCAGACCACAGGCTTCATACGAGCAGTACTTC; CDR3aa: CASRPQASYEQYF; j_gene: TRBJ2-7; d_gene: NA; abundance: NA; v_gene: TRBV28